A selection of T cell receptor beta chains follows, all from one sample in a study of identifying expanded T cells in peripheral blood. Assay: immunoSEQ multiplex PCR; the TCRdb copy retains only in-frame clones and omits some. The data contain around 100,000 clones, approximately 88% of them seen just once; the ten biggest clones take up 15% to 20%. Sequencing was carried out using blood. The receptor source for this set is a person aged 18-70 years in good health. Each CDR3 is given with its conserved first and last residue. D genes are given only for firm matches. Size tells how often a clone was seen (once, few, many) or the class of an expanded clone, and some rows leave it out.

TRBJ2-7 | - | few | TRBV5-1 | CASSLQGSYEQYF | TGCGCCAGCAGCCTACAGGGCTCCTACGAGCAGTACTTC
TRBJ1-3 | - | - | TRBV5-4 | CASSLVGRSSGNTIYF | TGTGCCAGCAGCTTGGTTGGTAGAAGCTCTGGAAACACCATATATTTT
TRBJ2-3 | - | - | TRBV9 | CASSASEASPSTDTQYF | TGTGCCAGCAGCGCGTCTGAGGCCAGCCCAAGCACAGATACGCAGTATTTT
TRBJ2-1 | - | once | TRBV4-3 | CASSQVFSSSYNEQFF | TGCGCCAGCAGCCAAGTCTTCAGTAGCTCCTACAATGAGCAGTTCTTC
TRBJ2-7 | TRBD2 | - | TRBV11-2 | CASSLTGTSGTYEQYF | TGTGCCAGCAGCTTGACGGGGACTAGCGGTACCTACGAGCAGTACTTC
TRBJ2-3 | TRBD2 | - | TRBV7-9 | CASSLATSGGLADTQYF | TGTGCCAGCAGCTTAGCCACTAGCGGGGGGTTAGCAGATACGCAGTATTTT
TRBJ1-2 | TRBD1 | once | TRBV9 | CASSAYWTGGDYGYTF | TGTGCCAGCAGCGCCTACTGGACAGGGGGGGACTATGGCTACACCTTC
TRBJ2-2 | - | - | TRBV29-1 | CSVRDSTGELFF | TGCAGCGTCCGAGACAGTACCGGGGAGCTGTTTTTT
TRBJ2-1 | TRBD2 | - | TRBV9 | CASSARTGLAGGLSYNEQFF | TGTGCCAGCAGCGCCCGCACGGGACTAGCGGGGGGACTCTCCTACAATGAGCAGTTCTTC
TRBJ2-5 | - | - | TRBV28 | CASSRGGRETQYF | TGTGCCAGCAGCCGAGGGGGGCGAGAGACCCAGTACTTC
TRBJ1-5 | - | - | TRBV19 | CASSIDLGHLSNQPQHF | TGTGCCAGTAGTATAGATTTGGGACACCTTAGCAATCAGCCCCAGCATTTT
TRBJ1-4 | TRBD1 | - | TRBV4-3 | CASSQDGRTGYISNEKLFF | TGCGCCAGCAGCCAAGATGGGCGGACAGGGTATATATCCAATGAAAAACTGTTTTTT
TRBJ1-1 | TRBD1 | - | TRBV6-1 | CASSDPYGTGVENTEAFF | TGTGCCAGCAGTGACCCTTATGGGACAGGGGTCGAGAACACTGAAGCTTTCTTT
TRBJ1-4 | - | - | TRBV7-9 | CASSSSGTYEKLFF | TGTGCCAGCAGCTCATCCGGGACGTATGAAAAACTGTTTTTT
TRBJ1-3 | - | few | TRBV29-1 | CSAAASGNTIYF | TGCAGCGCGGCCGCGTCTGGAAACACCATATATTTT
TRBJ1-1 | - | few | TRBV20-1 | CRTNGGFF | TGCAGAACAAACGGAGGTTTCTTT
TRBJ1-2 | - | - | TRBV6-6 | CASSYSLSQDFYGYTF | TGTGCCAGCAGTTACTCTCTTTCGCAGGACTTCTATGGCTACACCTTC
TRBJ2-7 | - | once | TRBV6-6 | CATTDGFSYEQYF | TGTGCCACCACCGACGGATTCTCCTACGAGCAGTACTTC
TRBJ1-3 | - | - | TRBV14 | CASSPQGSGNTIYF | TGTGCCAGCAGCCCTCAGGGCTCTGGAAACACCATATATTTT
TRBJ2-1 | - | - | TRBV7-2 | CASSFSRRSSYNEQFF | TGTGCCAGCAGCTTCAGCAGGAGGAGCTCCTACAATGAGCAGTTCTTC
TRBJ1-2 | - | - | TRBV21-1 | CASSKRGPLDRESGYTF | TGTGCCAGCAGCAAAAGGGGCCCCCTAGACAGGGAGAGTGGCTACACCTTC
TRBJ2-7 | - | - | TRBV18 | CASSPPQGGQGWYEQYF | TGTGCCAGCTCACCACCCCAAGGCGGGCAAGGCTGGTACGAGCAGTACTTC
TRBJ1-1 | - | - | TRBV7-8 | CASSPFDRARWNTEAFF | TGTGCCAGCAGCCCCTTCGACAGAGCCCGATGGAACACTGAAGCTTTCTTT
TRBJ2-4 | TRBD1 | - | TRBV28 | CASSLGTVHQGNIQYF | TGTGCCAGCAGTTTAGGGACAGTCCATCAGGGGAACATTCAGTACTTC
TRBJ1-2 | - | - | TRBV7-2 | CASSSSSPDLYGYTF | TGTGCCAGCAGCTCCTCCTCACCGGATCTCTATGGCTACACCTTC
TRBJ1-1 | - | - | TRBV6-5 | CASSYGSGTEAFF | TGTGCCAGCAGTTACGGCTCGGGCACTGAAGCTTTCTTT
TRBJ1-6 | - | - | TRBV7-9 | CASSSFEGIYNSPLHF | TGTGCCAGCAGCTCCTTCGAGGGAATCTATAATTCACCCCTCCACTTT
TRBJ1-1 | TRBD1 | - | TRBV13 | CARGTVEAFF | TGTGCCAGGGGGACAGTTGAAGCTTTCTTT
TRBJ2-7 | - | - | TRBV2 | CASSRTDISYEQYF | TGTGCCAGCAGCAGGACAGACATCTCCTACGAGCAGTACTTC
TRBJ1-2 | - | - | TRBV16 | CASSQSSGPPHGYTF | TGTGCCAGCAGCCAATCGTCAGGGCCCCCTCATGGCTACACCTTC
TRBJ2-3 | - | - | TRBV6-6 | CASRNPQSYTDTQYF | TGTGCCAGCAGAAACCCGCAGAGCTACACAGATACGCAGTATTTT
TRBJ2-5 | - | - | TRBV7-2 | CASSLRFVGVGETQYF | TGTGCCAGCAGCCTACGATTCGTTGGGGTCGGAGAGACCCAGTACTTC
TRBJ1-4 | - | - | TRBV4-3 | CASSQGGVRLNEKLFF | TGCGCCAGCAGCCAAGGGGGAGTGCGACTTAATGAAAAACTGTTTTTT
TRBJ1-1 | TRBD1 | - | TRBV4-3 | CASSQEWQGASEAFF | TGCGCCAGCAGCCAAGAATGGCAGGGGGCGAGTGAAGCTTTCTTT
TRBJ2-7 | - | - | TRBV2 | CASIRAGEQYF | TGTGCCAGCATCAGAGCAGGGGAGCAGTACTTC
TRBJ1-3 | - | - | TRBV7-9 | CASSLVGGASGNTIYF | TGTGCCAGCAGCTTAGTCGGGGGGGCCTCTGGAAACACCATATATTTT
TRBJ2-1 | - | - | TRBV7-6 | CASSLTYLEQFF | TGTGCCAGCAGCTTAACCTATCTGGAGCAGTTCTTC
TRBJ1-2 | - | - | TRBV6-5 | CASSYSRSANYGYTF | TGTGCCAGCAGTTACTCGAGGTCAGCTAACTATGGCTACACCTTC
TRBJ2-3 | - | - | TRBV5-4 | CASSLWGALDTQYF | TGTGCCAGCAGCTTGTGGGGGGCTTTAGATACGCAGTATTTT
TRBJ2-7 | TRBD1 | - | TRBV9 | CASSTSGQGAAEQYF | TGTGCCAGCAGCACCTCAGGACAGGGGGCAGCCGAGCAGTACTTC
TRBJ1-5 | - | - | TRBV4-3 | CASSQLAGNQPQHF | TGCGCCAGCAGCCAGCTGGCCGGGAATCAGCCCCAGCATTTT
TRBJ1-1 | - | - | TRBV18 | CASSPGSTEAFF | TGTGCCAGCTCACCAGGCAGCACTGAAGCTTTCTTT
TRBJ2-3 | TRBD2 | - | TRBV10-2 | CASSTTGGAGGSTDTQYF | TGCGCCAGCAGCACGACGGGCGGGGCGGGGGGATCCACAGATACGCAGTATTTT
TRBJ1-6 | - | - | TRBV6-6 | CATGRGTGVSPLHF | TGTGCCACTGGACGGGGCACCGGCGTGTCACCCCTCCACTTT
TRBJ2-3 | - | few | TRBV19 | CASSIEDRGDTQYF | TGTGCCAGTAGTATAGAGGACAGAGGGGATACGCAGTATTTT
TRBJ1-4 | - | - | TRBV2 | CASSLYEKLFF | TGTGCCAGCAGCCTCTATGAAAAACTGTTTTTT